The rows below give T cell receptor beta chains drawn from one sample of a study of T cell responses to AZD1222 COVID-19 vaccine. The repertoire was sequenced with immunoSEQ multiplex PCR; TCRdb's copy has only in-frame clones and lacks some. The profile shows around 120,000 clones, just under 95% of them singletons. The starting material was peripheral blood, obtained on day 0 of AZD1222 vaccination. These receptors were taken from an adult in good health. Both conserved end residues are part of each CDR3. D genes are given only for firm matches. Only part of the rows carry a size: once, few, many, or a class if the clone is expanded.

v_gene: TRBV18; abundance: .; j_gene: TRBJ1-5; d_gene: .; CDR3nt: TGTGCCAGCTCACCGGGCCGCGGATTCAATCAGCCCCAGCATTTT; CDR3aa: CASSPGRGFNQPQHF
v_gene: TRBV27; abundance: .; j_gene: TRBJ2-7; d_gene: .; CDR3nt: TGTGCCAGCAGTTTCACAGGATACGAGCAGTACTTC; CDR3aa: CASSFTGYEQYF
v_gene: TRBV28; abundance: .; j_gene: TRBJ1-2; d_gene: TRBD1; CDR3nt: TGTGCCAGCAGTTCTAGAAGGGACAGGGGCCCTAACTATGGCTACACCTTC; CDR3aa: CASSSRRDRGPNYGYTF
v_gene: TRBV7-3; abundance: .; j_gene: TRBJ2-7; d_gene: TRBD1; CDR3nt: TGTGCCAGCAGCTTTACAGGGGGCATCGACGAGCAGTACTTC; CDR3aa: CASSFTGGIDEQYF
v_gene: TRBV27; abundance: .; j_gene: TRBJ2-1; d_gene: TRBD2; CDR3nt: TGTGCCAGCAGTCCGACTAGCGGGAGCTCCTACAATGAGCAGTTCTTC; CDR3aa: CASSPTSGSSYNEQFF
v_gene: TRBV12-3/TRBV12-4; abundance: .; j_gene: TRBJ1-1; d_gene: .; CDR3nt: TGTGCCAGCAGCCCCTGGGCAGGGAGGCCTTTCTTT; CDR3aa: CASSPWAGRPFF
v_gene: TRBV7-2; abundance: .; j_gene: TRBJ2-7; d_gene: .; CDR3nt: TGTGCCAGCAGCTTAGGAGGGACCACCTACGAGCAGTACTTC; CDR3aa: CASSLGGTTYEQYF
v_gene: TRBV19; abundance: .; j_gene: TRBJ1-1; d_gene: .; CDR3nt: TGTGCCAGTAGTATAGAGGGTGGAGCTTTGAACACTGAAGCTTTCTTT; CDR3aa: CASSIEGGALNTEAFF
v_gene: TRBV7-9; abundance: few; j_gene: TRBJ1-5; d_gene: .; CDR3nt: TGTGCCAGCAGCTTCGCTGGCAATCAGCCCCAGCATTTT; CDR3aa: CASSFAGNQPQHF
v_gene: TRBV28; abundance: .; j_gene: TRBJ2-6; d_gene: .; CDR3nt: TGTGCCAGCAGTTTTTCAGGGGCTGGGGCCAACGTCCTGACTTTC; CDR3aa: CASSFSGAGANVLTF
v_gene: TRBV7-6; abundance: .; j_gene: TRBJ2-1; d_gene: TRBD2; CDR3nt: TGTGCCAGCAGCCCTAGTGGGCGGGAGGGCAACTACAATGAGCAGTTCTTC; CDR3aa: CASSPSGREGNYNEQFF
v_gene: TRBV27; abundance: .; j_gene: TRBJ1-5; d_gene: .; CDR3nt: TGTGCCAGCACCCCTCTCGGGAGCAATCAGCCCCAGCATTTT; CDR3aa: CASTPLGSNQPQHF
v_gene: TRBV13; abundance: once; j_gene: TRBJ2-7; d_gene: TRBD1; CDR3nt: TGTGCCAGCAGCCTCAGGGGGCGCGGCACCTACGAGCAGTACTTC; CDR3aa: CASSLRGRGTYEQYF
v_gene: TRBV15; abundance: .; j_gene: TRBJ2-7; d_gene: .; CDR3nt: TGTGCCACCAGCAGAGGTTCGGGACCCTACGAGCAGTACTTC; CDR3aa: CATSRGSGPYEQYF
v_gene: TRBV6-1; abundance: .; j_gene: TRBJ1-2; d_gene: TRBD1; CDR3nt: TGTGCCAGCAGTGAACATTCAGGGGGCGGCTATGGCTACACCTTC; CDR3aa: CASSEHSGGGYGYTF